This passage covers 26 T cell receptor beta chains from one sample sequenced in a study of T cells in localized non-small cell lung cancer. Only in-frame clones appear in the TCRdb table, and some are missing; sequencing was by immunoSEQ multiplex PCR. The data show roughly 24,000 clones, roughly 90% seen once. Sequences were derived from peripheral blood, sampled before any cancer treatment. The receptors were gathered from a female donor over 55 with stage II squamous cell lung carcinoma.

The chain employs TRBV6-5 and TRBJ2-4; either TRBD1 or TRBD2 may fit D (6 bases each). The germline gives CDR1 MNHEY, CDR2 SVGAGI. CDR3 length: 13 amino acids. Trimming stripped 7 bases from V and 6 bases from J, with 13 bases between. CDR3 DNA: TGTGCCAGCAAGGAGGGGGTTGGAAACATTCAGTACTTC. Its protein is CASKEGVGNIQYF.

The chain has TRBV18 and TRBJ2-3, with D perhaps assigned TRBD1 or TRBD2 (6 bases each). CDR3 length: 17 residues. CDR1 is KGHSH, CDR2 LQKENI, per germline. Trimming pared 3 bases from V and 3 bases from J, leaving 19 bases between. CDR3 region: CASSPLKGGISTDTQYF. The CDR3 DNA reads TGTGCCAGCTCACCCCTAAAAGGGGGGATTAGTACAGATACGCAGTATTTT.

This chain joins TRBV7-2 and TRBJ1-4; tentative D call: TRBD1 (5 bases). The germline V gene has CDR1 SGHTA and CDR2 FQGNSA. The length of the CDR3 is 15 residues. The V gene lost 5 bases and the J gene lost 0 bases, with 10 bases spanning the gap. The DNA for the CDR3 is TGTGCCAGCAGCCCTAGGGGAACAACTAATGAAAAACTGTTTTTT. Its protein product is CASSPRGTTNEKLFF.

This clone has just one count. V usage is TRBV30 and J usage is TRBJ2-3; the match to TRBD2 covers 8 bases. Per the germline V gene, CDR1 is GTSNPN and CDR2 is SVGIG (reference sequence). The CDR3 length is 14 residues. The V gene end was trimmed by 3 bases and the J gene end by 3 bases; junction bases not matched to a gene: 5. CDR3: CAWSLAGGTDTQYF. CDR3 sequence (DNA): TGTGCCTGGAGCCTGGCGGGAGGAACAGATACGCAGTATTTT.

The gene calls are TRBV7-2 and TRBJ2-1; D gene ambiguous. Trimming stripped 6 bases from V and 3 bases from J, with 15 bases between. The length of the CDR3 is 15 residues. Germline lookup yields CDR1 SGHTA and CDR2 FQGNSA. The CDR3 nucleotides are TGTGCCAGCAGTTTCGGACCCGGGTTCTACAATGAGCAGTTCTTC. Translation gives CASSFGPGFYNEQFF.

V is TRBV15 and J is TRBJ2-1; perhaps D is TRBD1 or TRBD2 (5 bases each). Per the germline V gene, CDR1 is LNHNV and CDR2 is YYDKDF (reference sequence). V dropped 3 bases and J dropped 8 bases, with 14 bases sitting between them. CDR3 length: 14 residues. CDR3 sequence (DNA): TGTGCCACCAGCAGGACAGCGGTAAGGGATGAGCAGTTCTTC. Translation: CATSRTAVRDEQFF.

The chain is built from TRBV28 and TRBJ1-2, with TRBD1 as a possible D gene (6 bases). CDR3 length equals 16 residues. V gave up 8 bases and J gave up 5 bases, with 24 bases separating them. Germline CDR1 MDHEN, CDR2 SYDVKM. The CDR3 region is CASQGTTGISIYGYTF. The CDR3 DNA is TGTGCCAGCCAAGGGACCACAGGGATCTCCATTTATGGCTACACCTTC.

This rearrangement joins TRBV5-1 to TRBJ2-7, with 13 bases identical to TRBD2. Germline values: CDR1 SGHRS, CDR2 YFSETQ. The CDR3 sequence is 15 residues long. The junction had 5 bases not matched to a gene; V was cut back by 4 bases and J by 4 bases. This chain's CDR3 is CASSTGLAGTYEQYF. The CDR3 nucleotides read TGCGCCAGCAGCACGGGACTAGCGGGAACTTACGAGCAGTACTTC.

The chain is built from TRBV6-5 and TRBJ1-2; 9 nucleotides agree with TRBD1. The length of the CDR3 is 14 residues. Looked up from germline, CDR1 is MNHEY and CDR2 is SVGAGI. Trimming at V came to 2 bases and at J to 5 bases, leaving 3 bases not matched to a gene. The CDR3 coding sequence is TGTGCCAGCAGTTACGGGGACAGGGAATATGGCTACACCTTC. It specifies CASSYGDREYGYTF.

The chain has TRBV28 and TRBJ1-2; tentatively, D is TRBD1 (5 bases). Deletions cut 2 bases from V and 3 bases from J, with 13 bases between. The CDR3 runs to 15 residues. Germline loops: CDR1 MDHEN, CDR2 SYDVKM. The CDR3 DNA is TGTGCCAGCAGTTTAGGAGGGGACGAATACTATGGCTACACCTTC. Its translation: CASSLGGDEYYGYTF.

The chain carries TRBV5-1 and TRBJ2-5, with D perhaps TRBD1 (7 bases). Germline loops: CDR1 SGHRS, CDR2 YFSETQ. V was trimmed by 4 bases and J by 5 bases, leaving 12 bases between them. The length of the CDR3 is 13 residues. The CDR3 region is CASSTRGRETQYF. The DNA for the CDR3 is TGCGCCAGCAGCACCAGGGGGAGGGAGACCCAGTACTTC.

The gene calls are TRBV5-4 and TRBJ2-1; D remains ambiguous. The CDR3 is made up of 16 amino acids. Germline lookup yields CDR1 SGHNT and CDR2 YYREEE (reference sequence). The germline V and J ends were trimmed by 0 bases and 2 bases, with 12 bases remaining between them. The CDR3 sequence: CASSLASAGTYNEQFF. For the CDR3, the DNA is TGTGCCAGCAGCTTGGCCAGCGCAGGAACCTACAATGAGCAGTTCTTC.

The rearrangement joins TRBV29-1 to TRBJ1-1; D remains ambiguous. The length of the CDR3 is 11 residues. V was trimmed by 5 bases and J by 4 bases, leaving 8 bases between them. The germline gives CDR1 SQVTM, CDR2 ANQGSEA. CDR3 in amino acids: CSVTPGTEAFF. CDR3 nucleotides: TGCAGCGTTACCCCAGGCACTGAAGCTTTCTTT.

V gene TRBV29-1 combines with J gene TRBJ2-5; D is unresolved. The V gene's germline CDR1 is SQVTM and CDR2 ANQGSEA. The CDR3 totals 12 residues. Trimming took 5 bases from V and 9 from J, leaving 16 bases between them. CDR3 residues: CSVTSGPQAQYF. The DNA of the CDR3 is TGCAGCGTTACCAGTGGCCCCCAGGCCCAGTACTTC.

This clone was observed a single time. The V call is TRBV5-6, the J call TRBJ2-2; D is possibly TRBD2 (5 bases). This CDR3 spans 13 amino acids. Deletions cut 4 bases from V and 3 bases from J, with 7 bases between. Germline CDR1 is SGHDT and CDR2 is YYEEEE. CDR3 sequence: CASSPDYTGELFF. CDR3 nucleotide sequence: TGTGCCAGCAGCCCGGACTACACCGGGGAGCTGTTTTTT. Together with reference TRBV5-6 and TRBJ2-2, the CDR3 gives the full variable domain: DAGVTQSPTHLIKTRGQQVTLRCSPKSGHDTVSWYQQALGQGPQFIFQYYEEEERQRGNFPDRFSGHQFPNYSSELNVNALLLGDSALYLCASSPDYTGELFFGEGSRLTVL.

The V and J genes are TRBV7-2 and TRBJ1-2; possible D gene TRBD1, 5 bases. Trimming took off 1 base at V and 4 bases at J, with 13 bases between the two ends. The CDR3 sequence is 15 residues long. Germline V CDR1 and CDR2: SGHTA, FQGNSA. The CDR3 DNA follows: TGTGCCAGCAGCTTAGGGGGCGCGGGGTCCTATGGCTACACCTTC. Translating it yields CASSLGGAGSYGYTF.

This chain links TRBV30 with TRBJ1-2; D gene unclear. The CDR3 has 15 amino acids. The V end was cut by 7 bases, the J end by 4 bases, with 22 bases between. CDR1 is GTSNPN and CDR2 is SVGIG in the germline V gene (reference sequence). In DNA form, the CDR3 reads TGTGCCTTAAACCGGGCCCCAAAGACGGGCTATGGCTACACCTTC. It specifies CALNRAPKTGYGYTF.

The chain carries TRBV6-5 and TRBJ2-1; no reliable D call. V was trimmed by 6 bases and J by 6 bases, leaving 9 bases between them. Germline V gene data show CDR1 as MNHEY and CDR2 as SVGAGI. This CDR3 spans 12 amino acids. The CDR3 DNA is TGTGCCAGCAGAGGATCCGGCAATGAGCAGTTCTTC. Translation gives CASRGSGNEQFF.

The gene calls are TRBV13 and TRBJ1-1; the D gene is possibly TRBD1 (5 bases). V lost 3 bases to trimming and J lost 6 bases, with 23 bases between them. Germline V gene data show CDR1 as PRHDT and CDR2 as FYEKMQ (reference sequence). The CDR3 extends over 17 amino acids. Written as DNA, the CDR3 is TGTGCCAGCAGCTTCGCACTCCTTTATCGGGGGAGCCCTGAAGCTTTCTTT. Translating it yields CASSFALLYRGSPEAFF.

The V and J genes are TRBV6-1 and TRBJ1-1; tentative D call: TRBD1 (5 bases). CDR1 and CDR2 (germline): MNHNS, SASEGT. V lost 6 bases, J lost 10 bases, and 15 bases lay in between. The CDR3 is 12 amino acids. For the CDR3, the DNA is TGTGCCAGCAGCGGAGAGGGGCCCGGAGCTTTCTTT. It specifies CASSGEGPGAFF.

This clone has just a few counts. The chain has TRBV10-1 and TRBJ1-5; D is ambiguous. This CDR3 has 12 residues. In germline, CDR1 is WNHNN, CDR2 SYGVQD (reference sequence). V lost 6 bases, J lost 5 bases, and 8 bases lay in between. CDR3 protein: CASSRTDQPQHF. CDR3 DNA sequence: TGCGCCAGCAGCCGGACGGATCAGCCCCAGCATTTT.

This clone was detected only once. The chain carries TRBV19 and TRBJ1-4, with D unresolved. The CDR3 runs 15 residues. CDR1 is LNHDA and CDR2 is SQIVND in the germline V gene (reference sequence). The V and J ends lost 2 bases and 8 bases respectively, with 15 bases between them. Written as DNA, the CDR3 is TGTGCCAGTAGTATATTTTTCTCCAAAGGCGAAAAACTGTTTTTT. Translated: CASSIFFSKGEKLFF.

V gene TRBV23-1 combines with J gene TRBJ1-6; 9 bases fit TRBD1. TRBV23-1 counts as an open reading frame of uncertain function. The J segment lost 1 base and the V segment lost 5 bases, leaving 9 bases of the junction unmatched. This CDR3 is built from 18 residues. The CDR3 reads CASSGRGQGMSYNSPLHF. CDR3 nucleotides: TGCGCCAGCAGTGGACGCGGACAGGGGATGTCCTATAATTCACCCCTCCACTTT.

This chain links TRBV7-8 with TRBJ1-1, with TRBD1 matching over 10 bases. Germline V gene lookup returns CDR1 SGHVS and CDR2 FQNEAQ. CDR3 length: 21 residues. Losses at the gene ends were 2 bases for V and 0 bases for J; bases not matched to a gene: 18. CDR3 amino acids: CASSLRMMGKTGGGMNTEAFF. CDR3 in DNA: TGTGCCAGCAGCTTAAGAATGATGGGGAAGACAGGGGGCGGCATGAACACTGAAGCTTTCTTT. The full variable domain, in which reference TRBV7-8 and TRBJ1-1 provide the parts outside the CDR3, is GAGVSQSPRYKVAKRGQDVALRCDPISGHVSLFWYQQALGQGPEFLTYFQNEAQLDKSGLPSDRFFAERPEGSVSTLKIQRTQQEDSAVYLCASSLRMMGKTGGGMNTEAFFGQGTRLTVV.

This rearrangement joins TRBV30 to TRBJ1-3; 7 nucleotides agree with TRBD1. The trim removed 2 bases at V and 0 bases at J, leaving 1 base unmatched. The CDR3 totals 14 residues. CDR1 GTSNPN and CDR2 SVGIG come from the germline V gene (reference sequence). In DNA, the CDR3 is TGTGCCTGGAGTCGGGACAGCTCTGGAAACACCATATATTTT. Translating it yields CAWSRDSSGNTIYF.

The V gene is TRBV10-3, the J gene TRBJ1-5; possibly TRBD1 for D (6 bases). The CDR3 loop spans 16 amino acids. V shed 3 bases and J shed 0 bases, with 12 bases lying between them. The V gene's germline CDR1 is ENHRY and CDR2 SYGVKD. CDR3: CAISDRDTYSNQPQHF. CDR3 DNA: TGTGCCATCAGTGACCGGGACACTTATAGCAATCAGCCCCAGCATTTT.